The T cell receptor beta chain described here comes from a study of shared clonotypes between healthy human individuals. The CDR3 runs to 14 residues. V dropped 5 bases and J dropped 4; count of bases not matched to a gene: 6. Germline V gene lookup returns CDR1 SGHVS and CDR2 FQNEAQ. Produced via immunoSEQ multiplex PCR; TCRdb's table is partial and in-frame only. The repertoire holds around 2,000,000 clones, with about 95% as singletons. Donors comprised only Caucasian adults living in Nashville, Tennessee. Sequencing was performed on naive CD4+ T cells sorted from blood. Stated subset: CD45RA+ positively selected. The chain combines TRBV7-8 with TRBJ1-2; 8 bases are shared with TRBD1. This TCR came from a man aged 18-30 years in good health. CDR3 residues: CASSLGTGPYGYTF. In nucleotides, the CDR3 is TGTGCCAGCAGCCTCGGGACAGGCCCCTATGGCTACACCTTC.